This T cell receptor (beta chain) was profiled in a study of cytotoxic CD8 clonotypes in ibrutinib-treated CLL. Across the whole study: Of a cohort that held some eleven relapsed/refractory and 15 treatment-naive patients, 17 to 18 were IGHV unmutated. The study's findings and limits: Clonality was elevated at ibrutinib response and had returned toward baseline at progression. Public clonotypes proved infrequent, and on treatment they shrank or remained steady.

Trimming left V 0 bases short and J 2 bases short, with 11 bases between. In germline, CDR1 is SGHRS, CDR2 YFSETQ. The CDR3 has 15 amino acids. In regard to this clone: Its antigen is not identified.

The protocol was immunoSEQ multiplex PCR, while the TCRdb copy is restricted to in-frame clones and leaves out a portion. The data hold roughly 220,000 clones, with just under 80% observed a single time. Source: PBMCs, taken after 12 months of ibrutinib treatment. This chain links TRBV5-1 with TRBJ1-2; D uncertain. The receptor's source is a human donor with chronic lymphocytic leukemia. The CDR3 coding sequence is TGCGCCAGCAGCTTGGGAGGGCTGGGGAACTATGGCTACACCTTC. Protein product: CASSLGGLGNYGYTF.